The present TCR beta chain was sequenced within a study of graft-versus-host responses after intestinal transplantation. Study-level background: The recipients all started with anti-thymocyte globulin induction and then took tacrolimus and steroids for around 3 years. Points from the study as a whole: With peak circulating GvH clone levels came an association with early post-transplant HvG declines. Some GvH clones were seen earlier in gut or blood, suggesting intestinal origin. Within the allografts of patients who had graft-donor T cell macrochimerism, graft-versus-host to host-versus-graft clonal ratios were high.

V lost 1 base and J lost 4; bases outside the gene matches: 5. CDR1 and CDR2 from the germline V gene are SEHNR and FQNEAQ (reference sequence). The CDR3 runs 16 residues. In regard to this clone: Its antigen is unidentified.

Sequencing used immunoSEQ multiplex PCR; TCRdb keeps in-frame clones, though not all of them. The repertoire consists of fewer than 150,000 clones, with roughly nine tenths occurring once and the leading ten covering approximately 0.17%. This material consisted of unstimulated CD4+ T cells sorted from spleen or lymph node cells, taken before intestinal transplant. The J gene is TRBJ1-4, the V gene TRBV7-9; 8 nucleotides agree with TRBD1. This receptor was identified in a human donor who received an intestinal transplant. The CDR3 loop is CASSLGTGLDNEKLFF. The CDR3 coding sequence is TGTGCCAGCAGCTTAGGGACAGGGTTGGATAATGAAAAACTGTTTTTT.